This TCR beta chain was sequenced in a study of blood T cell repertoires in COVID-19. Background on the study: There were acute and convalescent COVID-19 samples, and they came from the United States, Italy and Spain.

Sequenced by immunoSEQ multiplex PCR; TCRdb stores in-frame clones only, minus some. The sample has about 47,000 clones, less than 90% seen once. Germline values: CDR1 MDHEN, CDR2 SYDVKM. The CDR3 length is 14 residues. J was trimmed by 5 bases and V by 4 bases; bases with no gene match: 7. The receptor was derived from a man between 60 and 75 years old with active COVID-19. This chain connects TRBV28 to TRBJ2-7; 8 bases line up with TRBD1. The sample consisted of peripheral blood. The DNA for the CDR3 is TGTGCCAGCAGTTCCACAGGGGGTACGGACGAGCAGTACTTC. As protein: CASSSTGGTDEQYF.